This passage covers 21 T cell receptor beta chains from one sample sequenced in a study of OX40 agonist ivuxolimab in advanced cancers. Library preparation used the immunoSEQ multiplex PCR assay. TCRdb took this table from immuneACCESS and kept in-frame rearrangements with V and J called. Such tables lack part of the clones; where checked against another copy, unresolved V genes explain under half of the gap, and the rest is unexplained. The sample includes about 24,000 clones, with around 73% observed a single time. The ten largest make up about 1.3% of the sample. This specimen was CD4+ or CD8+ T cells sorted from blood, taken in a trial of the OX40 agonist ivuxolimab. These receptors all stem from an adult with an advanced solid tumor such as melanoma, head and neck, liver or kidney cancer.

This clone was observed a handful of times. The rearrangement joins TRBV6-1 to TRBJ2-3, with D unresolved. V was pared by 7 bases and J by 3 bases, with 11 bases between. The CDR3 covers 13 residues. Germline V gives CDR1 MNHNS, CDR2 SASEGT. CDR3 DNA sequence: TGTGCCAGCAATGTTGATAGGACAGATACGCAGTATTTT. Translating gives CASNVDRTDTQYF.

The J gene is TRBJ1-6, the V gene TRBV27, with 7 bases aligning to TRBD1. The germline V gene has CDR1 MNHEY and CDR2 SMNVEV (reference sequence). This CDR3 contains 14 residues. V lost 4 bases and J lost 14; bases outside the gene matches: 11. CDR3 protein: CASSSTGLKGTLHF. Written as DNA, the CDR3 is TGTGCCAGCAGTTCGACAGGGCTAAAGGGAACCCTCCACTTT.

The chain carries TRBV7-2 and TRBJ2-3; D possibly corresponds to TRBD2 (5 bases). The CDR3 loop spans 14 amino acids. Trimming removed 3 bases at V and 2 bases at J, with 9 bases between. Germline V gene lookup returns CDR1 SGHTA and CDR2 FQGNSA. CDR3 coding DNA: TGTGCCAGCAGCTTTTGGGGAGCCACAGATACGCAGTATTTT. Translated, it gives CASSFWGATDTQYF.

This clone was detected only once. V gene TRBV7-3 combines with J gene TRBJ2-1; perhaps TRBD2 as D (6 bases). CDR3 size: 15 residues. Deletions cut 3 bases from V and 0 bases from J, with 9 bases between. Germline V gene data show CDR1 as SGHTA and CDR2 as FQGTGA. The CDR3 DNA reads TGTGCCAGCAGCTTGGAGGGTAGCTCCTACAATGAGCAGTTCTTC. Encoded protein: CASSLEGSSYNEQFF.

In DNA, the CDR3 is TGTGCCAGCAGCGCCTCCTCCGGTGGGGGCACAGATACGCAGTATTTT. It translates to CASSASSGGGTDTQYF. The V and J genes are TRBV9 and TRBJ2-3; no definite D call. CDR1 and CDR2 from the germline V gene are SGDLS and YYNGEE. The CDR3 loop spans 16 amino acids. The V gene lost 3 bases and the J gene lost 1 base, with 15 bases spanning the gap.

The chain combines TRBV6-1 with TRBJ2-1; D not certain. The CDR3 covers 13 residues. CDR1 is MNHNS and CDR2 is SASEGT in the germline V gene. V dropped 8 bases and J dropped 4 bases, with 12 bases sitting between them. CDR3 sequence: CASYRPRYNEQFF. In DNA form, the CDR3 reads TGTGCCAGCTACCGACCTAGGTACAATGAGCAGTTCTTC.

The chain joins TRBV2 to TRBJ2-7; 7 nucleotides line up with TRBD1. The trim removed 5 bases at V and 1 base at J, leaving 5 bases unmatched. This CDR3 is 14 amino acids long. Germline values: CDR1 SNHLY, CDR2 FYNNEI. CDR3 amino acids: CASSTGETSYEQYF. The CDR3 region has the DNA TGTGCCAGCAGTACAGGGGAGACATCCTACGAGCAGTACTTC.

The table lists this clone with a few counts. The chain couples TRBV28 to TRBJ1-3; 7 bases match TRBD1. The V and J ends lost 7 bases and 5 bases, in that order; junction bases with no gene match: 5. Germline CDR1 reads MDHEN; CDR2 reads SYDVKM. CDR3 length: 13 residues. The CDR3 bases are TGTGCCAGCATCCCGGGACAGAGAAACACCATATATTTT. It specifies CASIPGQRNTIYF.

This clone appeared a few times. This chain links TRBV15 with TRBJ2-7; D not resolved. The CDR3 runs to 12 residues. Germline values: CDR1 LNHNV, CDR2 YYDKDF (reference sequence). Trimming took 2 bases from V and 6 from J, leaving 8 bases between them. CDR3 amino acids: CATSRPIGEQYF. Written as DNA, the CDR3 is TGTGCCACCAGCAGACCGATAGGCGAGCAGTACTTC.

The rearrangement joins TRBV7-9 to TRBJ2-1; D remains unclear. Trimming left V 3 bases short and J 0 bases short, with 9 bases between. Germline-derived CDR1 and CDR2 are SEHNR and FQNEAQ (reference sequence). The CDR3 covers 15 residues. CDR3 in amino acids: CASSFPSSSYNEQFF. For the CDR3, the DNA is TGTGCCAGCAGCTTCCCTTCGAGCTCCTACAATGAGCAGTTCTTC.

V and J are TRBV28 and TRBJ1-1; no clear D. The germline V and J ends were trimmed by 7 bases and 0 bases, with 9 bases remaining between them. The CDR3 sequence is 13 residues long. Germline V gene lookup returns CDR1 MDHEN and CDR2 SYDVKM. CDR3 sequence reads: CASTYVMNTEAFF. The CDR3 DNA follows: TGTGCCAGCACCTATGTTATGAACACTGAAGCTTTCTTT.

The chain joins TRBV2 to TRBJ2-3; 7 nucleotides agree with TRBD2. Germline trimming cut 6 bases from V and 2 bases from J; bases unmatched to any gene: 5. The CDR3 is 14 residues long. Germline lookup yields CDR1 SNHLY and CDR2 FYNNEI. Written as DNA, the CDR3 is TGTGCCAGCAGGAGGGGAGGGGTCACAGATACGCAGTATTTT. This gives the protein CASRRGGVTDTQYF.

The V gene is TRBV5-1, the J gene TRBJ1-1; TRBD1 might be the D (6 bases). This CDR3 comprises 16 residues. Germline V CDR1 and CDR2: SGHRS, YFSETQ. With 0 bases removed from V and 4 bases from J, the gap between germline ends came to 16 bases. The CDR3 loop reads CASSLAGGLMGTEAFF. As DNA, the CDR3 is TGCGCCAGCAGCTTGGCCGGGGGGCTCATGGGCACTGAAGCTTTCTTT. Combining the CDR3 with reference TRBV5-1 and TRBJ1-1 gives the whole variable domain KAGVTQTPRYLIKTRGQQVTLSCSPISGHRSVSWYQQTPGQGLQFLFEYFSETQRNKGNFPGRFSGRQFSNSRSEMNVSTLELGDSALYLCASSLAGGLMGTEAFFGQGTRLTVV.

This chain connects TRBV6-1 to TRBJ2-1; the D gene is possibly TRBD1 (8 bases). The germline gives CDR1 MNHNS, CDR2 SASEGT. V lost 6 bases to trimming and J lost 7 bases, with 19 bases between them. The CDR3 is 15 amino acids. CDR3 nucleotide sequence: TGTGCCAGCAGAGCCGGACAGGGAGGGAGAAATGAGCAGTTCTTC. Amino acid sequence: CASRAGQGGRNEQFF.

This clone was seen a handful of times. V usage is TRBV11-2 and J usage is TRBJ2-5; the D is unclear. Per germline, CDR1 SGHAT and CDR2 FQNNGV. V lost 1 base and J lost 2, with 8 bases in between. The CDR3 length is 14 residues. CDR3 sequence: CASSLGLLQETQYF. The CDR3 DNA sequence: TGTGCCAGCAGCTTAGGTCTGCTTCAAGAGACCCAGTACTTC.

This clone was seen once. The CDR3 sequence: CASRKEEGDPPRRNTGELFF. For the CDR3, the DNA is TGTGCCAGCCGAAAGGAAGAGGGGGACCCTCCCAGAAGGAACACCGGGGAGCTGTTTTTT. The chain recombines TRBV19 with TRBJ2-2, with a weak D call TRBD1 (6 bases). Trimming took off 9 bases at V and 1 base at J, with 30 bases between the two ends. Germline CDR1 is LNHDA and CDR2 is SQIVND (reference sequence). The CDR3 has 20 amino acids.

The chain joins TRBV9 to TRBJ2-2; 12 bases are shared with TRBD1. Per germline, CDR1 SGDLS and CDR2 YYNGEE. The V gene end was trimmed by 0 bases and the J gene end by 4 bases; junction bases not matched to a gene: 7. The CDR3 extends over 18 amino acids. The CDR3, as DNA: TGTGCCAGCAGCGTAGGCCCGGGACAGGGGGCTGGCACCGGGGAGCTGTTTTTT. This codes for CASSVGPGQGAGTGELFF. Together with reference TRBV9 and TRBJ2-2, the CDR3 gives the full variable domain: DSGVTQTPKHLITATGQRVTLRCSPRSGDLSVYWYQQSLDQGLQFLIQYYNGEERAKGNILERFSAQQFPDLHSELNLSSLELGDSALYFCASSVGPGQGAGTGELFFGEGSRLTVL.

In this sample, this clone turned up once. The chain is built from TRBV18 and TRBJ2-7; 9 bases line up with TRBD2. The length of the CDR3 is 17 residues. CDR1 is KGHSH and CDR2 is LQKENI in the germline V gene. Trimming removed 3 bases from V and 1 base from J; junction bases left unmatched: 10. The CDR3 reads CASSPSGGTSSSYEQYF. CDR3 nucleotide sequence: TGTGCCAGCTCACCCTCGGGGGGGACTAGCTCGTCCTACGAGCAGTACTTC.

This chain joins TRBV5-4 and TRBJ1-1; the D gene is possibly TRBD1 (5 bases). Trimming cost V 0 bases and J 1 base, with 10 bases left between them. Germline loops: CDR1 SGHNT, CDR2 YYREEE (reference sequence). The CDR3 runs to 15 residues. The CDR3 DNA reads as TGTGCCAGCAGCTTGGGTGGGGCGCCGAACACTGAAGCTTTCTTT. It codes for CASSLGGAPNTEAFF.

The rearrangement uses TRBV10-1 and TRBJ2-1; unclear D gene. The CDR3 has 15 amino acids. The V end lost 2 bases, the J end lost 0 bases, and 8 bases lay between the germline ends. Germline V gene data show CDR1 as WNHNN and CDR2 as SYGVQD (reference sequence). This chain's CDR3 is CASSEGRVSYNEQFF. CDR3 coding DNA: TGCGCCAGCAGTGAGGGGCGTGTCTCCTACAATGAGCAGTTCTTC.

V is TRBV28 and J is TRBJ1-4; 9 bases fit TRBD1. From germline, CDR1 is MDHEN and CDR2 SYDVKM. CDR3 length: 14 residues. V lost 6 bases and J lost 5; bases outside the gene matches: 4. CDR3 sequence (DNA): TGTGCCAGCAGCCGGGGACAGGGAAATGAAAAACTGTTTTTT. Protein: CASSRGQGNEKLFF.